One and the same sample provided the 14 T cell receptor beta chains below, sequenced in a study of neurological immune-mediated disorders. TCRdb passed the 5' RACE reads through MiXCR, listing each CDR3 protein once. The data show more than 30,000 distinct CDR3 sequences, with roughly 14% seen just once and about 5.7% held by the top ten. Time point: technical triplicate 2. The sequencing input was CD4+ T cells from blood. These receptors all stem from a female donor with HTLV-1-associated myelopathy (HAM/TSP).

This clonotype was counted at least ten times. V usage is TRBV7-2 and J usage is TRBJ1-2, with D perhaps TRBD1 (6 bases). The length of the CDR3 is 17 residues. V was shortened by 1 base and J by 0 bases, with 15 bases between the two germline ends. The V gene's germline CDR1 is SGHTA and CDR2 FQGNSA. CDR3 loop: CASSLVSAGAPNYGYTF. The CDR3 DNA follows: TGTGCCAGCAGCTTAGTTAGCGCGGGGGCGCCTAACTATGGCTACACCTTC.

This clonotype was seen at least ten times. The gene calls are TRBV5-1 and TRBJ1-3; D is undetermined. The germline V and J ends were trimmed by 4 bases and 4 bases, with 9 bases remaining between them. Germline values: CDR1 SGHRS, CDR2 YFSETQ. CDR3 size: 13 residues. The CDR3 DNA is TGCGCCAGCAGCCCCCTCTCCGGAAACACCATATATTTT. This translates into CASSPLSGNTIYF.

This clonotype was seen at least ten times. The chain is built from TRBV6-5 and TRBJ1-1; D is unclear. Germline-derived CDR1 and CDR2 are MNHEY and SVGAGI. The CDR3 contains 17 residues. V lost 0 bases and J 7 bases, leaving 21 bases between the germline ends. The CDR3 region has the DNA TGTGCCAGCAGTTACTCGAAGATGGGGTTATTACGGGATGAAGCTTTCTTT. Encoded protein: CASSYSKMGLLRDEAFF.

This clonotype was seen ten or more times. This chain joins TRBV20-1 and TRBJ2-7; D perhaps matches TRBD1 (5 bases). The V gene lost 2 bases and the J gene lost 0 bases, with 17 bases spanning the gap. CDR1 DFQATT and CDR2 SNEGSKA come from the germline V gene (reference sequence). This CDR3 has 16 residues. The CDR3 sequence is CSARPLSRANSYEQYF. For the CDR3, the DNA is TGCAGTGCTAGACCCCTTAGCAGGGCAAACTCCTACGAGCAGTACTTC.

At least ten counts were recorded for this clonotype. Here the CDR3 reads CASSLTGPSSYEQYF. CDR3 DNA sequence: TGCGCCAGCAGCTTAACCGGGCCTAGCTCCTACGAGCAGTACTTC. This rearrangement joins TRBV5-1 to TRBJ2-7; D ambiguous. The V gene lost 2 bases and the J gene lost 0 bases, with 12 bases spanning the gap. The germline CDR1 and CDR2 sequences are SGHRS and YFSETQ. CDR3 size: 15 residues.

About this clonotype: A much larger clone sits a single nucleotide away, making a read error possible. The chain couples TRBV20-1 to TRBJ2-3; D gene uncertain. The CDR3 covers 13 residues. Germline CDR1 DFQATT, CDR2 SNEGSKA (reference sequence). The CDR3 bases are TGTAGCAAGGGTGGTCGTTTAGCAGATACGCAGTATTTT. Encoded protein: CSKGGRLADTQYF.

This clonotype was found many times. CDR3 sequence: CASSGRTDTQYF. As DNA, the CDR3 is TGTGCCAGCAGTGGACGGACAGATACGCAGTATTTT. The gene calls are TRBV2 and TRBJ2-3; D not certain. Trimming shortened V by 4 bases and J by 3 bases, and 5 bases separated the two germline ends. Germline CDR1 reads SNHLY; CDR2 reads FYNNEI. This CDR3 has 12 amino acids.

This chain joins TRBV15 and TRBJ1-1; D gene unclear. Trimming took off 5 bases at V and 4 bases at J, with 5 bases between the two ends. Germline V gene sequence: CDR1 LNHNV, CDR2 YYDKDF (reference sequence). The CDR3 contains 11 residues. For the CDR3, the DNA is TGTGCCACCAGCTCGGGCACTGAAGCTTTCTTT. As protein: CATSSGTEAFF. Combining the CDR3 with reference TRBV15 and TRBJ1-1 gives the whole variable domain DAMVIQNPRYQVTQFGKPVTLSCSQTLNHNVMYWYQQKSSQAPKLLFHYYDKDFNNEADTPDNFQSRRPNTSFCFLDIRSPGLGDTAMYLCATSSGTEAFFGQGTRLTVV.

This clonotype was observed at least ten times. The V call is TRBV20-1, the J call TRBJ2-1, with D unclear. The length of the CDR3 is 14 residues. Germline V lookup: CDR1 DFQATT, CDR2 SNEGSKA (reference sequence). V dropped 4 bases and J dropped 0 bases, with 10 bases sitting between them. This CDR3 reads CSAIDGSSYNEQFF. As DNA, the CDR3 is TGCAGTGCTATTGACGGCAGCTCCTACAATGAGCAGTTCTTC.

There are many counts of this clonotype. The chain recombines TRBV18 with TRBJ2-4; TRBD1 aligns across 12 bases. V shed 2 bases and J 9 bases; nucleotides not matched to a gene: 2. Per the germline V gene, CDR1 is KGHSH and CDR2 is LQKENI. CDR3 length: 14 amino acids. The CDR3 loop reads CASSPGTGGFIQYF. The DNA of the CDR3 is TGTGCCAGCTCACCAGGGACAGGGGGCTTCATTCAGTACTTC.

At least ten counts were recorded for this clonotype. This chain uses TRBV20-1 with TRBJ1-4; 9 bases are a match to TRBD1. V lost 6 bases, J lost 7 bases, and 9 bases stayed unmatched. Germline V gene lookup returns CDR1 DFQATT and CDR2 SNEGSKA (reference sequence). This CDR3 comprises 14 residues. In DNA form, the CDR3 reads TGCAGTGCCCCCGCCGGGACAGGGAGTGAAAAACTGTTTTTT. This gives the protein CSAPAGTGSEKLFF.

This clonotype was picked up many times. This sequence joins TRBV20-1 and TRBJ2-3; D not certain. The CDR3 loop spans 12 amino acids. Germline assignment: CDR1 DFQATT and CDR2 SNEGSKA (reference sequence). Trimming left V 4 bases short and J 5 bases short, with 10 bases between. The CDR3 nucleotides are TGCAGTGCTACAACGAGAGGAGATACGCAGTATTTT. Amino acids: CSATTRGDTQYF.

The sample holds many counts of this clonotype. The CDR3 loop reads CASSWERTGELFF. CDR3 nucleotide sequence: TGTGCCAGCAGCTGGGAACGGACCGGGGAGCTGTTTTTT. The chain couples TRBV11-3 to TRBJ2-2; no reliable D call. This CDR3 has 13 residues. Between the trimmed V and J ends, which lost 4 bases and 5 bases, there was a span of 8 bases. Germline V gives CDR1 SGHNT, CDR2 YENEEA.

This clonotype was observed many times. The chain links TRBV7-8 to TRBJ2-3; 8 bases map to TRBD1. The germline CDR1 and CDR2 sequences are SGHVS and FQNEAQ. There are 15 residues in the CDR3. The ends lost 3 bases at V and 1 base at J; junction bases unmatched: 3. The CDR3 protein is CASSFPTGGTDTQYF. DNA of the CDR3: TGTGCCAGCAGCTTCCCGACAGGGGGCACAGATACGCAGTATTTT. The full variable domain, completed using reference TRBV7-8 and TRBJ2-3, is GAGVSQSPRYKVAKRGQDVALRCDPISGHVSLFWYQQALGQGPEFLTYFQNEAQLDKSGLPSDRFFAERPEGSVSTLKIQRTQQEDSAVYLCASSFPTGGTDTQYFGPGTRLTVL.